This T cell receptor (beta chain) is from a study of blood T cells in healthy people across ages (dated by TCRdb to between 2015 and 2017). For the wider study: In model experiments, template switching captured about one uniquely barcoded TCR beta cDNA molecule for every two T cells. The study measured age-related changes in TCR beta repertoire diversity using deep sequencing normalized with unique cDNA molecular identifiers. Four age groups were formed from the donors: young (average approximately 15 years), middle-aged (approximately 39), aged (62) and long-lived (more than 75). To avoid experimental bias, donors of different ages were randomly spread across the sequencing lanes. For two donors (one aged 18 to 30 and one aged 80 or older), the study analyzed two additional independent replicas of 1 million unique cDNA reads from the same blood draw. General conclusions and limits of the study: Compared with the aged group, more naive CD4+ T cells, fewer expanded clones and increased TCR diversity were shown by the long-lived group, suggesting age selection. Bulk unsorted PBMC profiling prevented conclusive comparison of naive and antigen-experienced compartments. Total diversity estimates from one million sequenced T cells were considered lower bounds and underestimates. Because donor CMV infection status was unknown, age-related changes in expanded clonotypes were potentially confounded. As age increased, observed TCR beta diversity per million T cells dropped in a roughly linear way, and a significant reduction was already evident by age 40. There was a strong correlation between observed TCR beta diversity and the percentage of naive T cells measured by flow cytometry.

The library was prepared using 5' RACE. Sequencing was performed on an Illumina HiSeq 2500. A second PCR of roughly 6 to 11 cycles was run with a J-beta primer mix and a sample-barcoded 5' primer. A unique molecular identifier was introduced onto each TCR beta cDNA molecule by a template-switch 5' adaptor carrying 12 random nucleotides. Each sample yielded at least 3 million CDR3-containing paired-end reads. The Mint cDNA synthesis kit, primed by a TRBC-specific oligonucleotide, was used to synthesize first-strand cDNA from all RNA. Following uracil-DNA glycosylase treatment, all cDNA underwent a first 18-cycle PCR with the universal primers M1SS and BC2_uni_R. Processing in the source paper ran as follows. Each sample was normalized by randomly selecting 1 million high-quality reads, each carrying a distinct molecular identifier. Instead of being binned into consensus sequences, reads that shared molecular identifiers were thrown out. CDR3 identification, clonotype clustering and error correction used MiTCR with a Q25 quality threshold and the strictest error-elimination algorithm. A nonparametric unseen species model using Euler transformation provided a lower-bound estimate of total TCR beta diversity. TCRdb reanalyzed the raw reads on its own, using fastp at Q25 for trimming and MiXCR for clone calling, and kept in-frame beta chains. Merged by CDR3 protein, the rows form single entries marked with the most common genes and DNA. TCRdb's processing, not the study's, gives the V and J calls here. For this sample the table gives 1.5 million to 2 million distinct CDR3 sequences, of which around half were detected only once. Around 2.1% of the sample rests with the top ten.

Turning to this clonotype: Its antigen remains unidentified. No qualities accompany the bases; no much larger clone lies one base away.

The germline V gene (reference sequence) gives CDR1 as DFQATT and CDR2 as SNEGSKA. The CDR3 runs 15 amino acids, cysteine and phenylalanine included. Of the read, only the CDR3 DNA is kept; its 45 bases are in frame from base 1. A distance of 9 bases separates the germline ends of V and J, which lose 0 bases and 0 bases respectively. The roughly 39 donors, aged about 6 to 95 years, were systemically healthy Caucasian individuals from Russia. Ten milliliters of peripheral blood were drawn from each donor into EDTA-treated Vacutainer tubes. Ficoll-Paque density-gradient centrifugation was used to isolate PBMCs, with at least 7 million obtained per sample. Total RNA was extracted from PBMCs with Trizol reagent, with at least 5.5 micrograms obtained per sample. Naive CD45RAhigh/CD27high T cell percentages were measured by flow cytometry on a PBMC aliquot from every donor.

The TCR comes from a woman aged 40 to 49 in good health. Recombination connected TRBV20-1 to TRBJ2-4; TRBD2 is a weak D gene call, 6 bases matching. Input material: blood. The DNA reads TGCAGTGCTAGAGATAGCGGAATAGCCAAAAACATTCAGTACTTC. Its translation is CSARDSGIAKNIQYF.